This TCR beta chain emerged from a study of blood T cell repertoires in COVID-19. Sequencing used immunoSEQ multiplex PCR; TCRdb keeps in-frame clones, though not all of them. Among 95,000 to 110,000 clones listed, roughly 89% were seen once. The sample consisted of peripheral blood. The receptor comes from a human donor in a cohort sampled during active COVID-19.

CDR3 coding DNA: TGCGCCAGCAGCCAAGGGGTCGGGGGCACAGATACGCAGTATTTT. Encoded protein: CASSQGVGGTDTQYF. The rearrangement uses TRBV4-3 and TRBJ2-3, with D tentatively TRBD2 (5 bases). V was clipped by 1 base and J by 1 base, with 9 bases between them. There are 15 residues in the CDR3. CDR1 is LGHNA, CDR2 YSLEER, per germline.